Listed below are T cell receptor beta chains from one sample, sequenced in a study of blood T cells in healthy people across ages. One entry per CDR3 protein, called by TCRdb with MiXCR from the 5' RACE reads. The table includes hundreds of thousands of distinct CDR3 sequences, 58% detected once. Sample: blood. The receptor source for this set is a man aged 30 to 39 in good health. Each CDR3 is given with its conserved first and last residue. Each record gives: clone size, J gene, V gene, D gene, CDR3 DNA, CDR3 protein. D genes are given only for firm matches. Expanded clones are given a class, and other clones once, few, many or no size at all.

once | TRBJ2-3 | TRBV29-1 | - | TGCAGCGTGGGTCGAGGGGCCTTCACAGATACGCAGTATTTT | CSVGRGAFTDTQYF
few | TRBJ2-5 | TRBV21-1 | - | TGTGCCAGCAGCAACCGGGACAGCCTAGAGACCCAGTACTTC | CASSNRDSLETQYF
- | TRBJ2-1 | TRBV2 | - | TGTGCCAGCAGTGAGGGCTTTGACAATGAGCAGTTCTTC | CASSEGFDNEQFF
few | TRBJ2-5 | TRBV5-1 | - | TGCGCCAGTCACGGCGGAGGGTCGGAGACCCAGTACTTC | CASHGGGSETQYF
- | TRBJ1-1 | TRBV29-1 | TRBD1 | TGCAGCGCAGAAGGCCCGACAGGGGAGGGGACTGAAGCTTTCTTT | CSAEGPTGEGTEAFF
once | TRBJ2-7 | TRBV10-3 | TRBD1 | TGTGCCATCAGTGACAACACAGGGGACGAGCAGTACTTC | CAISDNTGDEQYF
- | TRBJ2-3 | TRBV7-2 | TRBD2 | TGTGCCAGCAGCCTTCAGAGCGGGAGGGACACAGATACGCAGTATTTT | CASSLQSGRDTDTQYF
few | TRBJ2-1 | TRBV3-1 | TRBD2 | TGTGCCAGCAGCCGTAGCGGGGGGGACAATGAGCAGTTCTTC | CASSRSGGDNEQFF
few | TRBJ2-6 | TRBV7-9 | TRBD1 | TGTGCCAGCAGCAAGGGGACAGGGGACGTTCTGACTTTC | CASSKGTGDVLTF
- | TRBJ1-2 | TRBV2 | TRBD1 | TGTGCCAGCAGTGCCAAACAGGGGCCATATGGCTACACCTTC | CASSAKQGPYGYTF
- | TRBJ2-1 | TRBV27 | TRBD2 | TGTGCCAGCAGTCGGTACTCTACTAGCGGGTCTAACAATGAGCAGTTCTTC | CASSRYSTSGSNNEQFF
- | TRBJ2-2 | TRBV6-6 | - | TGTGCCAGCAGTCCCCTAGTCACCGGGGAGCTGTTTTTT | CASSPLVTGELFF
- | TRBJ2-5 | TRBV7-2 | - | TGTGCCAGCAGCTGGGATATAGGGGAGACCCAGTACTTC | CASSWDIGETQYF
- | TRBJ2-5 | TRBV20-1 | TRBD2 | TGCAGTGCTAGAGACTCCGGGAGGGCCAAACGGGAGACCCAGTACTTC | CSARDSGRAKRETQYF
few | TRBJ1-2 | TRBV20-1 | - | TGCAGTGCTAGACCCCGGGGCTATGGCTACACCTTC | CSARPRGYGYTF
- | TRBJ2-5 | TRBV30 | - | TGTGCCCAAACGCCAGTGGCGGCTCAGGGTGAGACCCAGTACTTC | CAQTPVAAQGETQYF
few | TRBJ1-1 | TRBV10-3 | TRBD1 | TGTGCCATCAGTGAGTATGGGACAGGGAAGGGGACCACTGAAGCTTTCTTT | CAISEYGTGKGTTEAFF
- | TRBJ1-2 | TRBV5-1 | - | TGCGCCAGCAGGGGGACACTGAACTATGGCTACACCTTC | CASRGTLNYGYTF
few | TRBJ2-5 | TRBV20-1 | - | TGCAGTGCTAGCCAGGGGTTCGAGACCCAGTACTTC | CSASQGFETQYF
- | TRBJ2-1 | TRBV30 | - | TGTGCCTGGAGAGGTTCTAGTCATGAGCAGTTCTTC | CAWRGSSHEQFF
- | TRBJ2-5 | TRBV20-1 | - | TGCAGCCTTGACAGACCTGGGGAGACCCAGTACTTC | CSLDRPGETQYF
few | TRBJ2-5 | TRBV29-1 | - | TGCAGCGTTGAAGGCGGTGCGGGGACAGAAGAGACCCAGTACTTC | CSVEGGAGTEETQYF
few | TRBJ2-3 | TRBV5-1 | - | TGCGCCAGCAGCTTGGGTGGCAGGAAAAGCACAGATACGCAGTATTTT | CASSLGGRKSTDTQYF
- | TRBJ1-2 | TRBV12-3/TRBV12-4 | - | TGTGCCAGCAGCACACAGACAGGTCCCTATGGCTACACCTTC | CASSTQTGPYGYTF
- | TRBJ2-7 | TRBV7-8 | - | TGTGCCAGCAGCTTAGCGACGCGGGGCTACGAGCAGTACTTC | CASSLATRGYEQYF
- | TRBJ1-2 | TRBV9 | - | TGTGCCAGCAGCGTACAGGGCGCGGACTATGGCTACACCTTC | CASSVQGADYGYTF
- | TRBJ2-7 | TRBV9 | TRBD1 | TGTGCCAGCAGCGTAGTGGGACAGGGGGTGAACGAGCAGTACTTC | CASSVVGQGVNEQYF
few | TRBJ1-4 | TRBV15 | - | TGTGCCACCAGCAGAGGGGAAGAAAAACTGTTTTTT | CATSRGEEKLFF